The text below deals with one T cell receptor (beta chain). The antigen is not known. The data were obtained in a study of cytomegalovirus exposure and HLA in healthy donors. Study overall: A prior analysis found 100 million to 140 million unique TCR beta sequences from some 190 million T cells. Whole-study findings and limits: The authors later found most CMV-associated TCR beta chains appeared HLA-restricted. An analysis that was carried out later associated 16,951 TCR beta sequences with HLA alleles at 0.05 false discovery rate.

The PCR used 60 Vbeta and 13 Jbeta primers. Profiled with immunoSEQ multiplex PCR; TCRdb holds only in-frame clones, not every one. The sample includes about 140,000 clones, approximately 80% of them seen just once. The CDR3 extends over 14 amino acids. From germline, CDR1 is MNHNS and CDR2 SASEGT. The ends were cut back, 5 bases at V and 0 bases at J, with 8 bases in the middle. This clonotype was sampled from a middle-aged man in good health and CMV-seronegative. Sequences were obtained from PBMCs. V usage is TRBV6-1 and J usage is TRBJ2-1; maybe TRBD2 (6 bases). The CDR3 nucleotides read TGTGCCAGCAGTAGTAGCGGCTCCTACAATGAGCAGTTCTTC. This codes for CASSSSGSYNEQFF.